The source of this T cell receptor (beta chain) is a study of CD8 T cells in ankylosing spondylitis. General observations from the study: Blood of patients with ankylosing spondylitis appeared to be characterized by a TCR beta motif of 8 or 9 highly homologous variants. From matched ankylosing spondylitis synovial fluid, disease-linked clones were reportedly recovered at significantly enriched levels.

For TCR beta, libraries came from quantitative 5'-RACE with molecular barcodes. One entry per CDR3 protein, called by TCRdb with MiXCR from the 5' RACE reads. The table includes 100,000 or so distinct CDR3 sequences, 9% detected once. Regarding this clonotype: Its antigen is as yet unknown.

The specimen was blood, either unsorted or a sorted T cell fraction (not recorded which). This receptor was obtained from a male donor with ankylosing spondylitis.

The CDR3 region has the DNA TGCAGCGTCTTCGGGACTAGCGAGTTAGATACGCAGTATTTT. Protein product: CSVFGTSELDTQYF. The chain has TRBV29-1 and TRBJ2-3; 10 bases are shared with TRBD2. Per the germline V gene, CDR1 is SQVTM and CDR2 is ANQGSEA. The CDR3 runs 14 residues. The J segment lost 5 bases and the V segment lost 6 bases, leaving 8 bases of the junction unmatched.